The rows below give T cell receptor beta chains drawn from one sample of a study of regulatory T cells in long-lasting Graves disease. TCRdb called the multiplex PCR reads again in MiXCR, with one record for every CDR3 protein. The sample includes about 420,000 distinct CDR3 sequences, roughly a quarter of them seen just once. Sequences were derived from peripheral blood mononuclear cells (PBMCs), sampled when the disease was refractory, from a patient treated with antithyroid drugs. The receptors here all came from a female donor with Graves disease. The CDR3 runs from the conserved cysteine through the conserved F or W. Fields, in order: CDR3 length, V gene, D gene, J gene, clone size, CDR3 protein, CDR3 DNA. A D gene is named only where the DNA matches it firmly. Clone size is stated in some rows and not others, as once, few, many or a class when expanded.

len: 13; v_gene: TRBV2; d_gene: -; j_gene: TRBJ1-2; abundance: many; CDR3aa: CASSESGGYGYTF; CDR3nt: TGTGCCAGCAGTGAATCTGGGGGTTATGGCTACACCTTC
len: 13; v_gene: TRBV20-1; d_gene: TRBD2; j_gene: TRBJ2-7; abundance: -; CDR3aa: CSALSGLVNEQYF; CDR3nt: TGCAGTGCACTTTCGGGACTAGTAAACGAGCAGTACTTC
len: 18; v_gene: TRBV7-6; d_gene: TRBD2; j_gene: TRBJ2-2; abundance: few; CDR3aa: CASSGVTSGRADTGELFF; CDR3nt: TGTGCCAGCAGTGGTGTGACTAGCGGGAGGGCCGACACCGGGGAGCTGTTTTTT
len: 14; v_gene: TRBV20-1; d_gene: TRBD1; j_gene: TRBJ2-5; abundance: few; CDR3aa: CSAKTQGIQETQYF; CDR3nt: TGCAGTGCTAAGACACAGGGGATCCAAGAGACCCAGTACTTC
len: 16; v_gene: TRBV7-6; d_gene: -; j_gene: TRBJ1-1; abundance: few; CDR3aa: CASSLTPAVVRGEAFF; CDR3nt: TGTGCCAGCAGCTTAACTCCGGCGGTGGTTCGTGGTGAAGCTTTCTTT
len: 15; v_gene: TRBV10-3; d_gene: -; j_gene: TRBJ2-6; abundance: -; CDR3aa: CATTPGSSGANVLTF; CDR3nt: TGTGCCACTACGCCAGGCAGCTCTGGGGCCAACGTCCTGACTTTC
len: 13; v_gene: TRBV30; d_gene: -; j_gene: TRBJ2-5; abundance: few; CDR3aa: CAWSSGTGRTQYF; CDR3nt: TGTGCCTGGAGTTCGGGAACCGGGCGGACCCAGTACTTC
len: 15; v_gene: TRBV6-5; d_gene: TRBD2; j_gene: TRBJ2-7; abundance: -; CDR3aa: CASSYRLAGLDEQYF; CDR3nt: TGTGCCAGCAGTTACCGACTAGCGGGATTGGACGAGCAGTACTTC
len: 15; v_gene: TRBV19; d_gene: -; j_gene: TRBJ2-7; abundance: -; CDR3aa: CASSNRFGDSYEQYF; CDR3nt: TGTGCCAGTAGTAATAGGTTTGGGGACTCCTACGAGCAGTACTTC
len: 12; v_gene: TRBV12-3/TRBV12-4; d_gene: TRBD1; j_gene: TRBJ1-1; abundance: many; CDR3aa: CASSKDRGGAFF; CDR3nt: TGTGCCAGCAGCAAGGACAGGGGAGGCGCTTTCTTT
len: 15; v_gene: TRBV5-6; d_gene: -; j_gene: TRBJ2-5; abundance: many; CDR3aa: CASSSEGVAEETQYF; CDR3nt: TGTGCCAGCAGCTCCGAGGGGGTGGCCGAGGAGACCCAGTACTTC
len: 14; v_gene: TRBV6-5; d_gene: -; j_gene: TRBJ2-2; abundance: many; CDR3aa: CASSYMFSTGELFF; CDR3nt: TGTGCCAGCAGTTACATGTTCTCTACCGGGGAGCTGTTTTTT
len: 15; v_gene: TRBV20-1; d_gene: -; j_gene: TRBJ2-5; abundance: -; CDR3aa: CSAREQGFGQETQYF; CDR3nt: TGCAGTGCTAGAGAACAGGGTTTCGGCCAAGAGACCCAGTACTTC
len: 13; v_gene: TRBV29-1; d_gene: TRBD1; j_gene: TRBJ2-7; abundance: many; CDR3aa: CSVSQGANYEQYF; CDR3nt: TGCAGCGTCTCACAGGGGGCGAACTACGAGCAGTACTTC
len: 19; v_gene: TRBV5-1; d_gene: -; j_gene: TRBJ2-1; abundance: -; CDR3aa: CATKPAGATGGGGYNEQFF; CDR3nt: TGCGCCACCAAACCAGCGGGCGCTACCGGTGGAGGGGGCTACAATGAGCAGTTCTTC
len: 14; v_gene: TRBV6-1; d_gene: -; j_gene: TRBJ1-5; abundance: few; CDR3aa: CASTIGQGNQPQHF; CDR3nt: TGTGCCAGCACGATAGGGCAGGGCAACCAGCCCCAGCATTTT
len: 18; v_gene: TRBV24-1; d_gene: TRBD1; j_gene: TRBJ2-1; abundance: once; CDR3aa: CATRGPGQGNLDRNEQFF; CDR3nt: TGTGCCACCAGGGGACCGGGACAGGGGAATCTTGATAGGAATGAGCAGTTCTTC
len: 14; v_gene: TRBV9; d_gene: TRBD1; j_gene: TRBJ2-2; abundance: -; CDR3aa: CASSATGENGELFF; CDR3nt: TGTGCCAGCAGCGCGACAGGGGAGAACGGGGAGCTGTTTTTT
len: 13; v_gene: TRBV20-1; d_gene: -; j_gene: TRBJ1-5; abundance: -; CDR3aa: CSLGGGVNQPQHF; CDR3nt: TGCAGCCTAGGTGGGGGGGTCAATCAGCCCCAGCATTTT
len: 14; v_gene: TRBV29-1; d_gene: TRBD1; j_gene: TRBJ1-2; abundance: -; CDR3aa: CSVAADRGDYGYTF; CDR3nt: TGCAGCGTTGCCGCGGACAGGGGTGACTATGGCTACACCTTC
len: 13; v_gene: TRBV19; d_gene: TRBD1; j_gene: TRBJ2-7; abundance: many; CDR3aa: CATRQGVSYEQYF; CDR3nt: TGTGCCACCCGACAGGGGGTTTCCTACGAGCAGTACTTC